Following are 8 T cell receptor beta chains from one sample sequenced in a study of blood T cells in healthy people across ages. Through a sample-barcoded 5' primer and a J-beta primer mix, a second PCR was run for about 6 to 11 cycles. TCRdb re-called the 5' RACE reads with MiXCR, one entry per CDR3 protein. The sample gives 550,000 to 750,000 distinct CDR3 sequences, 20% to 25% of which show up once; roughly 3.7% is in the top ten. The sample consisted of blood. Receptors were obtained from a man between 65 and 85 years old in good health.

The chain uses TRBV7-2 and TRBJ1-1; 8 nucleotides line up with TRBD1. The CDR3 extends over 15 amino acids. With 3 bases clipped from V and 2 bases from J, the junction kept 5 bases outside the gene matches. Germline V lookup: CDR1 SGHTA, CDR2 FQGNSA. CDR3 protein: CASSFDRGRNTEAFF. The CDR3 nucleotides read TGTGCCAGCAGCTTCGACAGGGGCCGTAACACTGAAGCTTTCTTT.

The sample holds a few counts of this clonotype. This chain uses TRBV5-1 with TRBJ2-2; D unresolved. V lost 0 bases and J 1 base, leaving 7 bases between the germline ends. From germline, CDR1 is SGHRS and CDR2 YFSETQ. There are 15 residues in the CDR3. The CDR3 DNA follows: TGCGCCAGCAGCTTGGTTAGGAAGAACACCGGGGAGCTGTTTTTT. Residues: CASSLVRKNTGELFF.

The rearrangement joins TRBV28 to TRBJ2-7, with 15 bases fitting TRBD2. V lost 5 bases to trimming and J lost 3 bases; unmatched junction nucleotides: 8. The germline V gene has CDR1 MDHEN and CDR2 SYDVKM. The CDR3 totals 17 residues. CDR3: CASSPWTSGRALYEQYF. The DNA of the CDR3 is TGTGCCAGCAGTCCATGGACTAGCGGGAGGGCTCTCTACGAGCAGTACTTC.

This clonotype was detected a few times. The rearrangement links TRBV7-9 to TRBJ2-7; D gene uncertain. The CDR3 spans 15 residues. Trimming shortened V by 5 bases and J by 0 bases, and 14 bases separated the two germline ends. Germline CDR1 and CDR2: SEHNR and FQNEAQ (reference sequence). This CDR3 reads CASSPAATHSYEQYF. The CDR3 DNA reads as TGTGCCAGCAGCCCTGCCGCGACACACTCCTACGAGCAGTACTTC. Supplemented by reference TRBV7-9 and TRBJ2-7, the full variable domain reads DTGVSQNPRHKITKRGQNVTFRCDPISEHNRLYWYRQTLGQGPEFLTYFQNEAQLEKSRLLSDRFSAERPKGSFSTLEIQRTEQGDSAMYLCASSPAATHSYEQYFGPGTRLTVT.

This clonotype was recorded a few times. J is TRBJ2-2 and V is TRBV21-1. TRBV21-1 is a known pseudogene. CDR3 length: 15 residues. The CDR3 DNA sequence: TGTGCCAGCAGCAAAGTTCCGATTAACGTCGGGGAGCTGTTTTTT. Its translation is CASSKVPINVGELFF.

The DNA of the CDR3 is TGTGCCAGCAGTTTTGGTCCCGGACAGGGTTCCTACGAGCAGTACTTC. Translation: CASSFGPGQGSYEQYF. This chain uses TRBV28 with TRBJ2-7; 8 nucleotides align to TRBD1. This CDR3 region has 16 residues. Germline V gives CDR1 MDHEN, CDR2 SYDVKM. Losses at the gene ends were 3 bases for V and 1 base for J; bases not matched to a gene: 8.

This clonotype is a singleton in its sample. J is TRBJ1-2 and V is TRBV3-1; D possibly corresponds to TRBD1 (5 bases). Trimming removed 8 bases from V and 8 bases from J, with 12 bases in between. This CDR3 comprises 11 residues. Per the germline V gene, CDR1 is LGHDT and CDR2 is YNNKEL (reference sequence). The CDR3, as DNA: TGTGCCAGCCAAAAGGGGTTCGGCTACACCTTC. This sequence encodes CASQKGFGYTF.

This chain links TRBV5-1 with TRBJ2-7; D may correspond to TRBD1 or TRBD2 (5 bases each). The CDR3 is made up of 15 amino acids. Trimming removed 5 bases from V and 6 bases from J, with 21 bases in between. The germline V gene has CDR1 SGHRS and CDR2 YFSETQ. The CDR3 loop is CASSLMGDPACEQYF. In nucleotides, the CDR3 is TGCGCCAGCAGTCTGATGGGGGACCCGGCCTGCGAGCAGTACTTC.